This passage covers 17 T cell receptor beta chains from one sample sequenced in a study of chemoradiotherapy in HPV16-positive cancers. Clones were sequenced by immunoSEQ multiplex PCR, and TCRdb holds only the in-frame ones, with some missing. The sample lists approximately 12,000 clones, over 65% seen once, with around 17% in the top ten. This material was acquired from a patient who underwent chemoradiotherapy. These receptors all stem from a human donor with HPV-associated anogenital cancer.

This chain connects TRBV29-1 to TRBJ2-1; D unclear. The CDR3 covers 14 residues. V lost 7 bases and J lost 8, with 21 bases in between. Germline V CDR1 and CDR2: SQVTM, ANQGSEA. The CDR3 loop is CSALRSWTVDEQFF. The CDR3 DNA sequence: TGCAGCGCACTCAGGTCCTGGACGGTCGATGAGCAGTTCTTC.

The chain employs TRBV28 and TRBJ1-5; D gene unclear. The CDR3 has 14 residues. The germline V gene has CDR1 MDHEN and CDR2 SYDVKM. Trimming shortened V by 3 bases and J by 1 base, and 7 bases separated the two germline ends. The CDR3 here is CASSLRLSNQPQHF. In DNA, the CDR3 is TGTGCCAGCAGTTTGAGACTGAGCAATCAGCCCCAGCATTTT.

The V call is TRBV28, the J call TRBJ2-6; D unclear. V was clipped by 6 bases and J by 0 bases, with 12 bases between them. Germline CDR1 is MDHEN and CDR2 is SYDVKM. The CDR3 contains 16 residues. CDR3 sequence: CASRTDSDSGANVLTF. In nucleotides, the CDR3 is TGTGCCAGCAGGACTGACTCAGACTCTGGGGCCAACGTCCTGACTTTC.

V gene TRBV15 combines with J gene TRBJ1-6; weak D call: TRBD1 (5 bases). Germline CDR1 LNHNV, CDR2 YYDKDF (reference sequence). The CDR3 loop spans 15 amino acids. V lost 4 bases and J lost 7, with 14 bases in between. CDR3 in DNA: TGTGCCACCAGCAATCAGCCCGGGGGAAATTCACCCCTCCACTTT. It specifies CATSNQPGGNSPLHF.

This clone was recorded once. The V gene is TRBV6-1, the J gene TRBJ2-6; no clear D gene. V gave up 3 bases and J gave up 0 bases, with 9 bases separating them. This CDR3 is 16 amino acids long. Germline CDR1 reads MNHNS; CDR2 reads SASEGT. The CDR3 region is CASSDFPASGANVLTF. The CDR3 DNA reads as TGTGCCAGCAGTGACTTCCCTGCCTCTGGGGCCAACGTCCTGACTTTC.

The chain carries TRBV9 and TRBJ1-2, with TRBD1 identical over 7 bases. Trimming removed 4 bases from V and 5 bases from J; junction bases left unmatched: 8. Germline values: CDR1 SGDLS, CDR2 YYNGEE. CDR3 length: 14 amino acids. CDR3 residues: CASSTTGTVYGYTF. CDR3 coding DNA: TGTGCCAGCAGCACCACCGGGACAGTATATGGCTACACCTTC.

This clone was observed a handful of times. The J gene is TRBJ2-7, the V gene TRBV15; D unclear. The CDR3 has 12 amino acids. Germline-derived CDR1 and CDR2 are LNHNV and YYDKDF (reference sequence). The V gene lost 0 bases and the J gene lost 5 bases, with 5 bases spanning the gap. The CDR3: CATSRDLNEQYF. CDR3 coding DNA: TGTGCCACCAGCAGAGATCTGAACGAGCAGTACTTC. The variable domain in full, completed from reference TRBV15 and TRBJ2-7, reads DAMVIQNPRYQVTQFGKPVTLSCSQTLNHNVMYWYQQKSSQAPKLLFHYYDKDFNNEADTPDNFQSRRPNTSFCFLDIRSPGLGDTAMYLCATSRDLNEQYFGPGTRLTVT.

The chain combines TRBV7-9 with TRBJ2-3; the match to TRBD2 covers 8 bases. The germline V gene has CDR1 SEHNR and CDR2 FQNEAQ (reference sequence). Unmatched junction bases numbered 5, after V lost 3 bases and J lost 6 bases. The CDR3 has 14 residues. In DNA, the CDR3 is TGTGCCAGCAGCTTTAGCGGGATTTCGGATACGCAGTATTTT. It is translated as CASSFSGISDTQYF.

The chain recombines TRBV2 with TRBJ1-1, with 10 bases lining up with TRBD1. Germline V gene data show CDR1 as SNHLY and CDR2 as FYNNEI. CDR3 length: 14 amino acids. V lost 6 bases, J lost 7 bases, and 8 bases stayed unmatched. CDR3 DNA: TGTGCCAGCAGACCGGGACAGGGGTATGGTGAAGCTTTCTTT. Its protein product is CASRPGQGYGEAFF.

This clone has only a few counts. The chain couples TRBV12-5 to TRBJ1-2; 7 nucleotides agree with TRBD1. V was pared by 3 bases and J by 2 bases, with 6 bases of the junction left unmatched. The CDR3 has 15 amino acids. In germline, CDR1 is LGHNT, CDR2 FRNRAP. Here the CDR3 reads CASGFVTGENYGYTF. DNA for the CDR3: TGTGCTAGTGGTTTCGTTACAGGGGAGAACTATGGCTACACCTTC.

CDR3 sequence (DNA): TGTGCCAGCAGCTTGGTCTCGAGGTCTGGGGCCAACGTCCTGACTTTC. Its translation is CASSLVSRSGANVLTF. The rearrangement links TRBV5-4 to TRBJ2-6; D gene ambiguous. The germline CDR1 and CDR2 sequences are SGHNT and YYREEE (reference sequence). The CDR3 contains 16 residues. V was trimmed by 0 bases and J by 1 base, leaving 8 bases between them.

The CDR3, as DNA: TGTGCCTGGAACCGGGACAGCTCCTACGAGCAGTACTTC. Its protein is CAWNRDSSYEQYF. The chain employs TRBV30 and TRBJ2-7, with TRBD1 identical over 7 bases. CDR1 is GTSNPN, CDR2 SVGIG, per germline (reference sequence). Unmatched junction bases numbered 3, after V lost 4 bases and J lost 0 bases. The length of the CDR3 is 13 residues.

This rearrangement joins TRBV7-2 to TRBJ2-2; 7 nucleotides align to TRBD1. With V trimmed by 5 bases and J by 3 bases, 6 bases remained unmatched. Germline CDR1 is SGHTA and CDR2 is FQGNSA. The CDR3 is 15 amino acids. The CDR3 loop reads CASSRDRVDTGELFF. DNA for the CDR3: TGTGCCAGCAGCCGTGACAGGGTGGACACCGGGGAGCTGTTTTTT.

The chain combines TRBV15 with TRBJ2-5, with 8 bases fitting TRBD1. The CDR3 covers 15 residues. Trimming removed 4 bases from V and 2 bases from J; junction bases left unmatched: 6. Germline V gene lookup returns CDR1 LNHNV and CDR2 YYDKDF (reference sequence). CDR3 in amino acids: CATSTGQGGQETQYF. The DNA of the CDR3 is TGTGCCACCAGCACCGGACAGGGCGGTCAAGAGACCCAGTACTTC.

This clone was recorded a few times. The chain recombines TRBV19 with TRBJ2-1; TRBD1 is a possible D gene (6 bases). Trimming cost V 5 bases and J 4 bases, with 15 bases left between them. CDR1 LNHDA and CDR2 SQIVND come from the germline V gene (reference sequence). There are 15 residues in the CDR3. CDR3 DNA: TGTGCCAGTAGTCTCCAGGGGCCCGGGTACAATGAGCAGTTCTTC. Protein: CASSLQGPGYNEQFF.

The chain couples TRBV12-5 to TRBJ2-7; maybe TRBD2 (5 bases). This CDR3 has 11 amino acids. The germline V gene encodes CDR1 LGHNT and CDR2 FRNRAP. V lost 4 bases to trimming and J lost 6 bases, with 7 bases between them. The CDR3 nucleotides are TGTGCTAGTGGTTACGGACTCGAGCAGTACTTC. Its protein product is CASGYGLEQYF.

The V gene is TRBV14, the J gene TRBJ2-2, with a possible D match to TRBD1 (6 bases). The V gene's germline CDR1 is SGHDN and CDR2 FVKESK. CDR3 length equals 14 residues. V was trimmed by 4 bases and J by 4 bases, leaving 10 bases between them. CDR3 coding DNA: TGTGCCAGCAGCCGAGGGGGATTCACCGGGGAGCTGTTTTTT. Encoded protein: CASSRGGFTGELFF.